The 27 T cell receptor beta chains in this list originate from one sample, sequenced in a study of cytomegalovirus exposure and HLA in healthy donors. Assay: immunoSEQ multiplex PCR; the TCRdb copy retains only in-frame clones and omits some. The sample has about 98,000 clones; roughly 85% are singletons. Sample: PBMCs. The receptors were gathered from a woman in her twenties or thirties in good health and CMV-seronegative.

V is TRBV6-1 and J is TRBJ1-2; perhaps TRBD1 as D (6 bases). Germline V gene sequence: CDR1 MNHNS, CDR2 SASEGT. Between the trimmed V and J ends, which lost 0 bases and 6 bases, there was a span of 14 bases. The CDR3 runs 15 residues. In DNA form, the CDR3 reads TGTGCCAGCAGTGAAGCCGGACGGACAGTCAATGGCTACACCTTC. Its translation: CASSEAGRTVNGYTF.

The chain employs TRBV10-2 and TRBJ2-1; TRBD2 might be the D (5 bases). V dropped 7 bases and J dropped 8 bases, with 9 bases sitting between them. The germline gives CDR1 WSHSY, CDR2 SAAADI. The CDR3 loop spans 11 amino acids. CDR3 residues: CASTRADEQFF. CDR3 DNA sequence: TGCGCCAGCACCCGAGCGGATGAGCAGTTCTTC.

The rearrangement joins TRBV7-8 to TRBJ1-1, with D unclear. The CDR3 loop spans 13 amino acids. V was trimmed by 7 bases and J by 0 bases, leaving 9 bases between them. The germline V gene encodes CDR1 SGHVS and CDR2 FQNEAQ. The CDR3 loop reads CASTLYMNTEAFF. DNA for the CDR3: TGTGCCAGCACCTTGTACATGAACACTGAAGCTTTCTTT.

Details on this clone: Other nucleotide sequences from this sample produce the same CDR3. The gene calls are TRBV5-1 and TRBJ1-2, with a tentative D call TRBD1 (5 bases). CDR1 is SGHRS and CDR2 is YFSETQ in the germline V gene. V was trimmed by 4 bases and J by 0 bases, leaving 10 bases between them. This CDR3 is 14 amino acids long. The CDR3 DNA reads TGCGCCAGCAGCCGAACAGGCGCTAACTATGGCTACACCTTC. It encodes CASSRTGANYGYTF.

This chain uses TRBV19 with TRBJ1-2; D is possibly TRBD1 (6 bases). The germline gives CDR1 LNHDA, CDR2 SQIVND (reference sequence). This CDR3 has 13 residues. Trimming pared 5 bases from V and 7 bases from J, leaving 14 bases between. CDR3 sequence reads: CASSLRGTTGYTF. CDR3 nucleotides: TGTGCCAGTAGTCTCAGGGGTACAACTGGCTACACCTTC.

This clone occurred a few times. The chain joins TRBV9 to TRBJ1-3; possibly TRBD1 for D (5 bases). Germline V gene data show CDR1 as SGDLS and CDR2 as YYNGEE. This CDR3 is 16 amino acids long. V lost 0 bases, J lost 2 bases, and 12 bases lay in between. CDR3 amino acids: CASSVGWGGAGNTIYF. CDR3 bases: TGTGCCAGCAGCGTAGGATGGGGAGGGGCTGGAAACACCATATATTTT. Variable domain in full (rest from reference TRBV9 and TRBJ1-3): DSGVTQTPKHLITATGQRVTLRCSPRSGDLSVYWYQQSLDQGLQFLIQYYNGEERAKGNILERFSAQQFPDLHSELNLSSLELGDSALYFCASSVGWGGAGNTIYFGEGSWLTVV.

J is TRBJ1-1 and V is TRBV6-5; 7 bases map to TRBD1. CDR1 and CDR2 from the germline V gene are MNHEY and SVGAGI. Germline trimming cut 6 bases from V and 0 bases from J; bases unmatched to any gene: 7. This CDR3 has 15 amino acids. CDR3 amino acids: CASRRDSSMNTEAFF. The DNA of the CDR3 is TGTGCCAGCAGGAGGGACAGCTCTATGAACACTGAAGCTTTCTTT.

The gene calls are TRBV7-9 and TRBJ1-5; perhaps TRBD1 as D (6 bases). There are 13 residues in the CDR3. Germline V gene lookup returns CDR1 SEHNR and CDR2 FQNEAQ (reference sequence). V lost 5 bases and J 6 bases, leaving 11 bases between the germline ends. CDR3 sequence (DNA): TGTGCCAGCAGCCCAGGGGAGGGTCAGCCCCAGCATTTT. It specifies CASSPGEGQPQHF. Full variable domain (remainder filled in from reference TRBV7-9 and TRBJ1-5): DTGVSQNPRHKITKRGQNVTFRCDPISEHNRLYWYRQTLGQGPEFLTYFQNEAQLEKSRLLSDRFSAERPKGSFSTLEIQRTEQGDSAMYLCASSPGEGQPQHFGDGTRLSIL.

This clone has just a few counts. This chain connects TRBV7-2 to TRBJ2-5; maybe TRBD1 (8 bases). CDR3 length: 15 amino acids. Looked up from germline, CDR1 is SGHTA and CDR2 is FQGNSA. V was pared by 1 base and J by 5 bases, with 14 bases between. CDR3 coding DNA: TGTGCCAGCAGCTTAGTTGACAGGGGAGGGGAGACCCAGTACTTC. Encoded protein: CASSLVDRGGETQYF.

The J gene is TRBJ2-7, the V gene TRBV9; the match to TRBD2 covers 12 bases. The CDR3 runs 13 residues. The germline gives CDR1 SGDLS, CDR2 YYNGEE. Trimming took 4 bases from V and 5 from J; bases not matched to a gene: 1. CDR3 protein: CASSPSGRDEQYF. In DNA form, the CDR3 reads TGTGCCAGCAGCCCTAGCGGGAGGGACGAGCAGTACTTC.

Only one count was recorded for this clone. The V call is TRBV5-1, the J call TRBJ1-2; the match to TRBD1 covers 7 bases. The CDR3 totals 14 residues. Germline values: CDR1 SGHRS, CDR2 YFSETQ. The trim removed 5 bases at V and 5 bases at J, leaving 9 bases unmatched. In DNA, the CDR3 is TGCGCCAGCAGGGGACAGTCCGGGGTTTATGGCTACACCTTC. Protein product: CASRGQSGVYGYTF.

The rearrangement uses TRBV29-1 and TRBJ2-5; 9 nucleotides align to TRBD1. Germline V gene lookup returns CDR1 SQVTM and CDR2 ANQGSEA. V gave up 5 bases and J gave up 7 bases; unmatched junction bases: 8. The CDR3 covers 13 residues. CDR3 sequence reads: CSVSTGGAGTQYF. Here the CDR3 DNA reads TGCAGCGTTTCTACAGGGGGCGCGGGGACCCAGTACTTC. Together with reference TRBV29-1 and TRBJ2-5, the CDR3 gives the full variable domain: SAVISQKPSRDICQRGTSLTIQCQVDSQVTMMFWYRQQPGQSLTLIATANQGSEATYESGFVIDKFPISRPNLTFSTLTVSNMSPEDSSIYLCSVSTGGAGTQYFGPGTRLLVL.

This clone came up once. The chain joins TRBV7-8 to TRBJ1-5, with TRBD1 identical over 10 bases. V was pared by 3 bases and J by 6 bases, with 2 bases of the junction left unmatched. The CDR3 is 14 amino acids. Germline CDR1 is SGHVS and CDR2 is FQNEAQ. The DNA of the CDR3 is TGTGCCAGCAGCTTGGGACAGGGGTTTCAGCCCCAGCATTTT. Residues: CASSLGQGFQPQHF.

The V and J genes are TRBV28 and TRBJ2-7; D not resolved. The V gene's germline CDR1 is MDHEN and CDR2 SYDVKM. There are 15 residues in the CDR3. Trimming removed 7 bases at V and 2 bases at J, with 18 bases between. The CDR3 sequence is CASTPLVYSAYEQYF. The CDR3 DNA sequence: TGTGCCAGCACCCCCCTCGTCTACTCTGCCTACGAGCAGTACTTC.

The rearrangement joins TRBV7-9 to TRBJ1-1, with D hard to call. This CDR3 is 15 amino acids long. The V gene's germline CDR1 is SEHNR and CDR2 FQNEAQ (reference sequence). The ends were cut back, 5 bases at V and 3 bases at J, with 16 bases in the middle. CDR3 bases: TGTGCCAGCAGCGAAGGCCGGTTGGAGGACACTGAAGCTTTCTTT. Translated: CASSEGRLEDTEAFF. Filled out from reference TRBV7-9 and TRBJ1-1, the complete variable domain reads DTGVSQNPRHKITKRGQNVTFRCDPISEHNRLYWYRQTLGQGPEFLTYFQNEAQLEKSRLLSDRFSAERPKGSFSTLEIQRTEQGDSAMYLCASSEGRLEDTEAFFGQGTRLTVV.

The V gene is TRBV5-1, the J gene TRBJ2-5; 7 bases are shared with TRBD1. Germline V CDR1 and CDR2: SGHRS, YFSETQ. This CDR3 region has 15 residues. With 7 bases clipped from V and 4 bases from J, the junction kept 13 bases outside the gene matches. The CDR3 sequence is CASGDYRGLGETQYF. In DNA, the CDR3 is TGCGCCAGCGGAGACTACAGGGGTCTTGGAGAGACCCAGTACTTC.

In this sample, this clone turned up a few times. The V call is TRBV5-1, the J call TRBJ1-4; TRBD1 agrees at 9 bases. This CDR3 has 14 residues. Germline CDR1 reads SGHRS; CDR2 reads YFSETQ. The V and J ends lost 5 bases and 4 bases, in that order; junction bases with no gene match: 3. DNA of the CDR3: TGCGCCAGCAGTCTGACAGGGGGTAATGAAAAACTGTTTTTT. This encodes CASSLTGGNEKLFF.

CDR3 sequence reads: CASSSPGLAVEDTQYF. For the CDR3, the DNA is TGTGCCAGCAGCTCACCGGGACTAGCGGTTGAAGATACGCAGTATTTT. This chain links TRBV5-4 with TRBJ2-3; 11 positions match TRBD2. The germline gives CDR1 SGHNT, CDR2 YYREEE (reference sequence). The CDR3 loop spans 16 amino acids. V gave up 3 bases and J gave up 5 bases; unmatched junction bases: 8.

The chain has TRBV7-9 and TRBJ1-1; D uncertain. V was clipped by 7 bases and J by 0 bases, with 12 bases between them. This CDR3 is 14 amino acids long. CDR1 and CDR2 from the germline V gene are SEHNR and FQNEAQ (reference sequence). The CDR3 here is CASTRAGMNTEAFF. The DNA of the CDR3 is TGTGCCAGCACGAGAGCCGGGATGAACACTGAAGCTTTCTTT.

The chain recombines TRBV7-8 with TRBJ2-3; TRBD1 might be the D (5 bases). Deletions cut 5 bases from V and 1 base from J, with 19 bases between. The CDR3 sequence is 17 residues long. The germline V gene encodes CDR1 SGHVS and CDR2 FQNEAQ. Here the CDR3 reads CASSEFVDNWGTDTQYF. In DNA, the CDR3 is TGTGCCAGCAGCGAATTCGTGGACAATTGGGGCACAGATACGCAGTATTTT. Supplemented by reference TRBV7-8 and TRBJ2-3, the full variable domain reads GAGVSQSPRYKVAKRGQDVALRCDPISGHVSLFWYQQALGQGPEFLTYFQNEAQLDKSGLPSDRFFAERPEGSVSTLKIQRTQQEDSAVYLCASSEFVDNWGTDTQYFGPGTRLTVL.

The chain couples TRBV2 to TRBJ1-2, with D unclear. The CDR3 is 13 residues long. Per germline, CDR1 SNHLY and CDR2 FYNNEI. V dropped 9 bases and J dropped 2 bases, with 13 bases sitting between them. In DNA, the CDR3 is TGTGCCAGAAGGACCGGAGGGAACTATGGCTACACCTTC. Translation gives CARRTGGNYGYTF.

The V gene is TRBV19, the J gene TRBJ2-1; perhaps TRBD2 as D (6 bases). Germline values: CDR1 LNHDA, CDR2 SQIVND (reference sequence). This CDR3 region has 15 residues. Deletions cut 8 bases from V and 7 bases from J, with 21 bases between. The CDR3 region has the DNA TGTGCCAGTTTGATAAGGCGGGGTTCTCGTAATGAGCAGTTCTTC. This sequence encodes CASLIRRGSRNEQFF.

In its sample, this clone was seen once. The chain combines TRBV10-3 with TRBJ2-6; D remains ambiguous. CDR1 is ENHRY, CDR2 SYGVKD, per germline. V was cut by 4 bases and J by 4 bases, with 11 bases left in between. The CDR3 extends over 15 amino acids. CDR3 amino acids: CAISAPSGGANVLTF. CDR3 in DNA: TGTGCCATCAGTGCCCCCAGTGGCGGGGCCAACGTCCTGACTTTC.

This chain connects TRBV19 to TRBJ2-1; 10 bases match TRBD2. Germline V CDR1 and CDR2: LNHDA, SQIVND (reference sequence). The CDR3 spans 14 residues. V lost 8 bases, J lost 4 bases, and 5 bases stayed unmatched. As DNA, the CDR3 is TGTGCCAGTGCTAGCGGGAGCCGTTACAATGAGCAGTTCTTC. Translating gives CASASGSRYNEQFF.

Only one count was recorded for this clone. V gene TRBV5-1 combines with J gene TRBJ2-3; TRBD1 agrees at 11 bases. The CDR3 totals 16 residues. With 0 bases clipped from V and 3 bases from J, the junction kept 3 bases outside the gene matches. Germline lookup yields CDR1 SGHRS and CDR2 YFSETQ. The CDR3: CASSLAGQGGTDTQYF. The CDR3 DNA follows: TGCGCCAGCAGCTTGGCGGGACAGGGGGGGACAGATACGCAGTATTTT.

This chain uses TRBV29-1 with TRBJ2-1; TRBD2 matches 10 bases. The germline gives CDR1 SQVTM, CDR2 ANQGSEA. J lost 10 bases, V lost 8 bases, and 5 bases had no gene match. The CDR3 contains 11 residues. The CDR3 DNA follows: TGCAGCTACAAGCGGGAGGGCGAGCAGTTCTTC. Translation gives CSYKREGEQFF.

This clone has a handful of counts. V is TRBV18 and J is TRBJ2-7; TRBD1 aligns across 7 bases. The V segment lost 5 bases and the J segment 1 base; nucleotides outside the gene matches: 5. From germline, CDR1 is KGHSH and CDR2 LQKENI. The CDR3 sequence is 14 residues long. The CDR3: CASSERTGSYEQYF. The DNA for the CDR3 is TGTGCCAGCTCAGAACGGACAGGTTCCTACGAGCAGTACTTC.